These 8 T cell receptor beta chains came from one sample sequenced in a study of OX40 agonist ivuxolimab in advanced cancers. Repertoires were generated with immunoSEQ multiplex PCR, while TCRdb's copy carries only in-frame clones and drops some. The sample records tens of thousands of clones, approximately 80% being singletons. This sample comprised CD4+ or CD8+ T cells sorted from blood, obtained in a trial of the OX40 agonist ivuxolimab. These receptors originate from an adult with an advanced solid tumor such as melanoma, head and neck, liver or kidney cancer.

The chain links TRBV11-3 to TRBJ1-2; a possible D gene is TRBD1 (6 bases). Germline CDR1 and CDR2: SGHNT and YENEEA. The CDR3 has 17 residues. V shed 2 bases and J shed 3 bases, with 19 bases lying between them. This CDR3 reads CASSLYAGTKKDYGYTF. As DNA, the CDR3 is TGTGCCAGCAGCTTATATGCAGGGACAAAGAAGGACTATGGCTACACCTTC.

The V and J genes are TRBV6-6 and TRBJ2-1; tentatively, D is TRBD2 (6 bases). V shed 2 bases and J shed 10 bases, with 12 bases lying between them. CDR1 is MNHNY and CDR2 is SVGAGI in the germline V gene (reference sequence). The CDR3 has 13 amino acids. CDR3 in amino acids: CASSYAPSEEQFF. Written as DNA, the CDR3 is TGTGCCAGCAGTTACGCCCCTAGCGAAGAGCAGTTCTTC.

This chain joins TRBV29-1 and TRBJ1-1; TRBD1 aligns across 9 bases. Germline trimming cut 6 bases from V and 6 bases from J; bases unmatched to any gene: 5. The germline V gene encodes CDR1 SQVTM and CDR2 ANQGSEA. CDR3 length: 12 amino acids. The chain's CDR3 is CSVTGGGPEAFF. CDR3 DNA sequence: TGCAGCGTGACAGGGGGGGGCCCTGAAGCTTTCTTT.

The chain recombines TRBV21-1 with TRBJ2-1; the table's D call, TRBD2, was not checked against the DNA. TRBV21-1 is listed as a pseudogene. There are 16 residues in the CDR3. The CDR3 DNA follows: TGTGCCAGCAGCAAAGGTGGACTAGCGGGAGGGTATGAGCAGTTCTTC. It yields the protein CASSKGGLAGGYEQFF.

The rearrangement uses TRBV19 and TRBJ2-7; D perhaps matches TRBD1 (5 bases). Germline loops: CDR1 LNHDA, CDR2 SQIVND (reference sequence). The germline V and J ends were trimmed by 3 bases and 5 bases, with 14 bases remaining between them. This CDR3 has 14 amino acids. The DNA of the CDR3 is TGTGCCAGTAGTATCCAGGGTATAAGCGACGAGCAGTACTTC. It codes for CASSIQGISDEQYF.

The sample holds a few counts of this clone. The chain carries TRBV6-1 and TRBJ2-2; weak D call: TRBD2 (6 bases). The germline V gene encodes CDR1 MNHNS and CDR2 SASEGT. V was clipped by 6 bases and J by 5 bases, with 16 bases between them. This CDR3 is built from 15 residues. For the CDR3, the DNA is TGTGCCAGCAGCTATAGCGGAAGGGGAACCGGGGAGCTGTTTTTT. Protein product: CASSYSGRGTGELFF.

This chain joins TRBV6-5 and TRBJ2-2; D unclear. The CDR3 runs to 16 residues. Germline V gives CDR1 MNHEY, CDR2 SVGAGI. Trimming cost V 2 bases and J 1 base, with 11 bases left between them. For the CDR3, the DNA is TGTGCCAGCAGTTACCTTACGGACCTGAACACCGGGGAGCTGTTTTTT. It translates to CASSYLTDLNTGELFF.

This sequence joins TRBV11-2 and TRBJ1-1; D gene unclear. The CDR3 is 13 amino acids. Germline CDR1 SGHAT, CDR2 FQNNGV. Trimming removed 4 bases from V and 1 base from J, with 7 bases in between. CDR3 DNA sequence: TGTGCCAGCAGCTGGCCAGAGAACACTGAAGCTTTCTTT. Its protein is CASSWPENTEAFF.